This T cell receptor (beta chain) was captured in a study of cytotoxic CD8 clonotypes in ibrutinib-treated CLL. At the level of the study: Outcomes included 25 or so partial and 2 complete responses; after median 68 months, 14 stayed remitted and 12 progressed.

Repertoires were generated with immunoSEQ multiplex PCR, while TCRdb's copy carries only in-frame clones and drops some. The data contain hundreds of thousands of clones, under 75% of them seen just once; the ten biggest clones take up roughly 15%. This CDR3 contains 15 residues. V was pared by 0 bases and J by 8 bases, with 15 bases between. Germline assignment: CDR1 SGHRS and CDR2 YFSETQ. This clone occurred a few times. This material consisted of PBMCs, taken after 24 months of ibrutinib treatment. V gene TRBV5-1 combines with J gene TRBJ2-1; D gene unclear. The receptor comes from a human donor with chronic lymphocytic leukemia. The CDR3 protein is CASSLGVGPIDEQFF. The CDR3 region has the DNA TGCGCCAGCAGCTTGGGAGTGGGCCCAATCGATGAGCAGTTCTTC.